One and the same sample provided the 16 T cell receptor beta chains below, sequenced in a study of cytomegalovirus exposure and HLA in healthy donors. The PCR used 60 Vbeta and 13 Jbeta primers. Measured with immunoSEQ multiplex PCR; TCRdb has only the in-frame clones, and not every one. The data contain about 140,000 clones, more than 55% of them singletons. Specimen: PBMCs. The receptors shown here come from a woman between 55 and 75 years old in good health and CMV-seronegative.

The chain is built from TRBV7-9 and TRBJ1-4; TRBD1 agrees at 8 bases. Losses at the gene ends were 5 bases for V and 7 bases for J; bases not matched to a gene: 3. The CDR3 loop spans 13 amino acids. Per germline, CDR1 SEHNR and CDR2 FQNEAQ (reference sequence). The CDR3 DNA reads as TGTGCCAGCAGCCCCGGGACAGGTGAAAAACTGTTTTTT. Protein: CASSPGTGEKLFF.

V usage is TRBV29-1 and J usage is TRBJ1-2, with D uncertain. The CDR3 totals 12 residues. Germline assignment: CDR1 SQVTM and CDR2 ANQGSEA. V shed 0 bases and J shed 4 bases, with 6 bases lying between them. CDR3: CSVEDSSYGYTF. The CDR3 DNA follows: TGCAGCGTTGAAGATTCCAGCTATGGCTACACCTTC.

The rearrangement links TRBV11-2 to TRBJ1-1; tentative D call: TRBD1 (5 bases). The CDR3 runs 14 residues. Trimming shortened V by 0 bases and J by 11 bases, and 16 bases separated the two germline ends. Germline CDR1 reads SGHAT; CDR2 reads FQNNGV. The CDR3 DNA is TGTGCCAGCAGCTTAGAAAGGCAGGGAGGAAGTGCTTTCTTT. Its protein is CASSLERQGGSAFF.

The chain is built from TRBV5-6 and TRBJ1-1; D call uncertain. Germline CDR1 SGHDT, CDR2 YYEEEE. The CDR3 has 16 amino acids. V lost 0 bases and J 1 base, leaving 13 bases between the germline ends. CDR3 in amino acids: CASSLVEGRGNTEAFF. The DNA of the CDR3 is TGTGCCAGCAGCTTGGTGGAGGGAAGAGGGAACACTGAAGCTTTCTTT.

Only a few counts were recorded for this clone. The chain joins TRBV7-6 to TRBJ2-5, with no clear D. The CDR3 totals 13 residues. Germline V lookup: CDR1 SGHVS, CDR2 FNYEAQ. The V gene lost 3 bases and the J gene lost 2 bases, with 7 bases spanning the gap. For the CDR3, the DNA is TGTGCCAGCAGCTTGGGCCCTCAAGAGACCCAGTACTTC. The encoded protein is CASSLGPQETQYF.

In this sample, this clone turned up a few times. The chain recombines TRBV12-5 with TRBJ1-5; D gene ambiguous. Germline V lookup: CDR1 LGHNT, CDR2 FRNRAP. The V end lost 1 base, the J end lost 5 bases, and 6 bases lay between the germline ends. This CDR3 has 13 amino acids. The CDR3 DNA reads TGTGCTAGTGGTTTGGGACACGATCAGCCCCAGCATTTT. Protein product: CASGLGHDQPQHF.

The chain employs TRBV6-6 and TRBJ2-1; TRBD1 is a possible D gene (6 bases). The length of the CDR3 is 14 residues. Germline loops: CDR1 MNHNY, CDR2 SVGAGI (reference sequence). Trimming shortened V by 0 bases and J by 7 bases, and 10 bases separated the two germline ends. The CDR3: CASSYSDSLNEQFF. For the CDR3, the DNA is TGTGCCAGCAGTTACTCGGACAGTTTAAATGAGCAGTTCTTC.

This clone was observed a single time. V and J are TRBV4-2 and TRBJ2-7; 9 bases fit TRBD2. Germline trimming cut 1 base from V and 7 bases from J; bases unmatched to any gene: 8. CDR3 length: 15 amino acids. Germline V gene sequence: CDR1 LGHNA, CDR2 YNFKEQ. The CDR3 DNA follows: TGTGCCAGCAGCCAAGGGGTTAGCGGGAGTCGGGAGCAGTACTTC. Residues: CASSQGVSGSREQYF.

The rearrangement uses TRBV29-1 and TRBJ2-3, with TRBD1 as a possible D gene (5 bases). The V and J ends lost 5 bases and 0 bases respectively, with 12 bases between them. Germline CDR1 and CDR2: SQVTM and ANQGSEA. The CDR3 has 14 amino acids. The CDR3 loop is CSVYDGASTDTQYF. The CDR3 DNA reads as TGCAGCGTTTATGATGGGGCTAGCACAGATACGCAGTATTTT.

The chain links TRBV2 to TRBJ1-2; 11 nucleotides line up with TRBD1. Per the germline V gene, CDR1 is SNHLY and CDR2 is FYNNEI. V lost 8 bases and J lost 4; bases outside the gene matches: 6. This CDR3 comprises 14 residues. DNA for the CDR3: TGTGCCAGCGAGGACAGGGGGCTTAGCTATGGCTACACCTTC. The encoded protein is CASEDRGLSYGYTF.

This chain uses TRBV4-2 with TRBJ2-3; 7 bases align to TRBD2. V lost 5 bases, J lost 3 bases, and 11 bases stayed unmatched. Germline CDR1 reads LGHNA; CDR2 reads YNFKEQ. The CDR3 contains 16 residues. The chain's CDR3 is CASSSSGTTKTDTQYF. The CDR3 DNA reads as TGTGCCAGCAGCTCCTCCGGGACTACCAAAACAGATACGCAGTATTTT.

The rearrangement joins TRBV5-4 to TRBJ2-7, with 9 bases matching TRBD1. This CDR3 has 14 amino acids. Per germline, CDR1 SGHNT and CDR2 YYREEE (reference sequence). The V and J ends lost 0 bases and 8 bases, in that order; junction bases with no gene match: 6. The CDR3 spells CASSLVGQGLQQYF. In DNA, the CDR3 is TGTGCCAGCAGCTTGGTGGGACAGGGTCTCCAGCAGTACTTC.

This sequence joins TRBV21-1 and TRBJ2-1; the D call of TRBD1 is as the table states it, not checked on the DNA. TRBV21-1 is assigned pseudogene status. CDR3 length: 22 residues. CDR3 amino acids: CASSDRDRYRRPRWDRYNEQFF. In DNA form, the CDR3 reads TGTGCCAGCAGCGACCGAGACAGATACCGCAGACCCCGCTGGGATAGATACAATGAGCAGTTCTTC.

This clone showed up just a few times. The chain carries TRBV6-5 and TRBJ2-4, with TRBD2 as a possible D gene (5 bases). The germline V gene encodes CDR1 MNHEY and CDR2 SVGAGI. V was cut by 5 bases and J by 1 base, with 9 bases left in between. The CDR3 has 14 residues. CDR3 sequence (DNA): TGTGCCAGCAGTCCTAGCCTTGCCAAAAACATTCAGTACTTC. Translation gives CASSPSLAKNIQYF.

The J gene is TRBJ2-1, the V gene TRBV9; 7 nucleotides agree with TRBD2. The length of the CDR3 is 14 residues. Germline-derived CDR1 and CDR2 are SGDLS and YYNGEE. The junction had 7 bases not matched to a gene; V was cut back by 2 bases and J by 8 bases. CDR3 nucleotide sequence: TGTGCCAGCAGCGTGGCTAGCGGAGTGGATGAGCAGTTCTTC. Protein product: CASSVASGVDEQFF. The entire variable domain, with the rest obtained from reference TRBV9 and TRBJ2-1, is as follows: DSGVTQTPKHLITATGQRVTLRCSPRSGDLSVYWYQQSLDQGLQFLIQYYNGEERAKGNILERFSAQQFPDLHSELNLSSLELGDSALYFCASSVASGVDEQFFGPGTRLTVL.

V and J are TRBV7-3 and TRBJ2-1, with 11 positions matching TRBD2. The CDR3 is made up of 14 amino acids. Germline V CDR1 and CDR2: SGHTA, FQGTGA. Trimming cost V 1 base and J 10 bases; bases outside gene matches: 3. CDR3 protein: CASSLRLAGKEQFF. CDR3 sequence (DNA): TGTGCCAGCAGCTTAAGACTAGCGGGGAAGGAGCAGTTCTTC.